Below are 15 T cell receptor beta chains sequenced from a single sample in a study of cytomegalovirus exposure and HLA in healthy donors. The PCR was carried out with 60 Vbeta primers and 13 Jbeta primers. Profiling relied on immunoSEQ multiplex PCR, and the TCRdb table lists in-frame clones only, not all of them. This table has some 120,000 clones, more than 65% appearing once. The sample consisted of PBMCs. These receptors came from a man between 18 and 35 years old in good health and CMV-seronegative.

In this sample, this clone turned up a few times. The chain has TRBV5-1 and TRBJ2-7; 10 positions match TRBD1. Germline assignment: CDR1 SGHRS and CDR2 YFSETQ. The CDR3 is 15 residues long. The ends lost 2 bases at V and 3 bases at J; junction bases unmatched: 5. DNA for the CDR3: TGCGCCAGCAGCTTCCCCGGGACAGGGGACTACGAGCAGTACTTC. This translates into CASSFPGTGDYEQYF.

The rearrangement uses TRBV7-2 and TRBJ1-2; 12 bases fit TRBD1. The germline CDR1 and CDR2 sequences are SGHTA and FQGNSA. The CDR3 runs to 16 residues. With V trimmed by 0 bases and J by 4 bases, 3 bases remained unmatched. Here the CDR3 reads CASSLAGQGAGYGYTF. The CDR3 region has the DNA TGTGCCAGCAGCTTAGCGGGACAGGGGGCAGGCTATGGCTACACCTTC.

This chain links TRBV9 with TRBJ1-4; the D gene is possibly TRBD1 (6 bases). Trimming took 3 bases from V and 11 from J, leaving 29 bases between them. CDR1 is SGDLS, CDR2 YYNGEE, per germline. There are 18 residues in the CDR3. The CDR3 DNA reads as TGTGCCAGCAGCGCTGGAGGGGGGTACAGCGGGGCGGATGGGAAACTGTTTTTT. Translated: CASSAGGGYSGADGKLFF.

The CDR3 region has the DNA TGTGCCAGCAGCCCCGGACAGGGGAACACCGGGGAGCTGTTTTTT. Protein product: CASSPGQGNTGELFF. The chain couples TRBV7-7 to TRBJ2-2, with 8 bases lining up with TRBD1. Germline values: CDR1 SSHAT, CDR2 FNYEAQ (reference sequence). The CDR3 is 15 residues long. Trimming removed 5 bases from V and 1 base from J; junction bases left unmatched: 3.

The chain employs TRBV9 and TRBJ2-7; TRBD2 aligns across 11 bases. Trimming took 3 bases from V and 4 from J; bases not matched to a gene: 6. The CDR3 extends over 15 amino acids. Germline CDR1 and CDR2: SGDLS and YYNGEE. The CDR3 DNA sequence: TGTGCCAGCAGCGCCTCCGGGACTAGCGGTTACGAGCAGTACTTC. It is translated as CASSASGTSGYEQYF.

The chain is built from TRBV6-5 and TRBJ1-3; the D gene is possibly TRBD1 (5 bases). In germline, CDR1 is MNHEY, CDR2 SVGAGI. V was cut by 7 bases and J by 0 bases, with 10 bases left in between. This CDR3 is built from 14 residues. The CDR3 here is CASKGITSGNTIYF. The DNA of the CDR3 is TGTGCCAGCAAGGGGATAACCTCTGGAAACACCATATATTTT.

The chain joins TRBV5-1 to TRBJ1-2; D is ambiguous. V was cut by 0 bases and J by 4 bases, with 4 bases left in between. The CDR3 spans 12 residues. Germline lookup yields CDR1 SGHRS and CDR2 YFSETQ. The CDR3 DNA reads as TGCGCCAGCAGCTTGGGACTCTATGGCTACACCTTC. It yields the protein CASSLGLYGYTF.

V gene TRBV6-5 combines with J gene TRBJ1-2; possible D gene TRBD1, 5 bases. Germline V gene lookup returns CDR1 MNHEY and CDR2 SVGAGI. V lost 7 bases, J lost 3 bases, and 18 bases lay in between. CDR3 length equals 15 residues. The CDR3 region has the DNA TGTGCCAGCATGGGGGGAACCACGAGGGACTATGGCTACACCTTC. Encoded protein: CASMGGTTRDYGYTF.

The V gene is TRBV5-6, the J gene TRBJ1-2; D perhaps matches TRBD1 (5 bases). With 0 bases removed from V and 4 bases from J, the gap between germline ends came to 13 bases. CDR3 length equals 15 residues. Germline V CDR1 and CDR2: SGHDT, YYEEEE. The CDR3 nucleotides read TGTGCCAGCAGCTTGGGGGGGGACGCTCCCTATGGCTACACCTTC. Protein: CASSLGGDAPYGYTF.

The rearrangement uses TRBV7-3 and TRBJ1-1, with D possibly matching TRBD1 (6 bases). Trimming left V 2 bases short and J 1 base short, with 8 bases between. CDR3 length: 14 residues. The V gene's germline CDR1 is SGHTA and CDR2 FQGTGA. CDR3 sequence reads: CASSLGGENTEAFF. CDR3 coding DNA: TGTGCCAGCAGCTTAGGGGGCGAGAACACTGAAGCTTTCTTT.

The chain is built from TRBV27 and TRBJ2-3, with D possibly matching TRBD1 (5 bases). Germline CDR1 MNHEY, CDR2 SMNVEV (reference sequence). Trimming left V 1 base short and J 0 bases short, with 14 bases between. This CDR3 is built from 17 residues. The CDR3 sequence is CASSLLRSWGSTDTQYF. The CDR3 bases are TGTGCCAGCAGTTTATTGAGGTCTTGGGGCAGCACAGATACGCAGTATTTT.

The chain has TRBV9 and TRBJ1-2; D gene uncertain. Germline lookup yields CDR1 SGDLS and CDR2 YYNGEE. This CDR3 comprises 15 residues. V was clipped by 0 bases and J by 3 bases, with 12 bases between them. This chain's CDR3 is CASSVEAGAYYGYTF. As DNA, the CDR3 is TGTGCCAGCAGCGTAGAGGCAGGCGCCTACTATGGCTACACCTTC.

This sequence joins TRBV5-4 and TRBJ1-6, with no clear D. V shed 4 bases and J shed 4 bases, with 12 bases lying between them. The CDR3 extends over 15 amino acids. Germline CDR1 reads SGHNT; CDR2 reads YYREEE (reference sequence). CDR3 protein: CASSRGPSYNSPLHF. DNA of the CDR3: TGTGCCAGCAGCCGGGGTCCTTCATATAATTCACCCCTCCACTTT.

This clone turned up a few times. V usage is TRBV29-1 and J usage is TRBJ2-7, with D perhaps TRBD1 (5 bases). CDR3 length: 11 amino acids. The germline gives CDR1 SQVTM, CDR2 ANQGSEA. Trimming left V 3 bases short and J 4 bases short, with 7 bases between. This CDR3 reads CSVDSGYEQYF. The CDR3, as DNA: TGCAGCGTTGATTCAGGGTACGAGCAGTACTTC.

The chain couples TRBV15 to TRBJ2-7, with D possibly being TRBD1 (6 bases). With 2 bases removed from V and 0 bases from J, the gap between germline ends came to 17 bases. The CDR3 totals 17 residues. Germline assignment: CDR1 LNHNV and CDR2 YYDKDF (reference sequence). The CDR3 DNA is TGTGCCACCAGCAGACGGCCCTCGACAGGTAGCTCCTACGAGCAGTACTTC. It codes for CATSRRPSTGSSYEQYF.